These T cell receptor beta chains were read from a single sample in a study of STAT5B mutations in CD4+ large granular lymphocyte leukemia. Data came from immunoSEQ multiplex PCR; TCRdb stores just in-frame clones and leaves some out. The sample carries tens of thousands of clones, just under 75% recorded once. The source material was CD4+ T cells from blood buffy coats. The receptor source for this set is a human donor in good health. Both conserved end residues are part of each CDR3. The D gene is left open where the match is weak. Rows may omit the clone size; those that give it use once, few, many or a size class.

.,TRBV7-2,TRBJ2-7,TRBD2,TGTGCCAGCAGCTTAGACCTAGCGGGTGCCTACGAGCAGTACTTC,CASSLDLAGAYEQYF
.,TRBV19,TRBJ1-1,.,TGTGCCAGTATAGAACCACGGAACACTGAAGCTTTCTTT,CASIEPRNTEAFF
.,TRBV10-1,TRBJ2-1,.,TGCGCCAGCAGTTACTCCCGGGACATAAGGGGTGAGCAGTTCTTC,CASSYSRDIRGEQFF
.,TRBV6-5,TRBJ2-7,TRBD1,TGTGCCAGCAGCTCGGGACAGGGGATGACATACGAGCAGTACTTC,CASSSGQGMTYEQYF
few,TRBV30,TRBJ1-1,.,TGTGCCTGCCACCGGGATAACACTGAAGCTTTCTTT,CACHRDNTEAFF
.,TRBV9,TRBJ2-4,.,TGTGCCAGCAGCGTAGCTTGGGGGGCCAAAAACATTCAGTACTTC,CASSVAWGAKNIQYF
.,TRBV7-7,TRBJ2-3,.,TGTGCTAGCAGCCGGGACAGCACAGATACGCAGTATTTT,CASSRDSTDTQYF
once,TRBV28,TRBJ1-2,.,TGTGCCTCTATTCGGCCCTCCCAGGGGCATGGCTACACCTTC,CASIRPSQGHGYTF
.,TRBV5-6,TRBJ2-3,TRBD2,TGTGCCAGCAGCTTGTTGCGGGAGGGCCGGTTAGATACGCAGTATTTT,CASSLLREGRLDTQYF
.,TRBV25-1,TRBJ2-7,.,TGTGCCAGCAGTGCCCTATATACTGCGGGACGCGAGCAGTACTTC,CASSALYTAGREQYF
.,TRBV7-8,TRBJ1-5,TRBD1,TGTGCCAGCAGCTTTCCGGGACAGGGGTCGCAGCCCCAGCATTTT,CASSFPGQGSQPQHF
.,TRBV10-3,TRBJ2-2,TRBD1,TGTGCCACCACGGACAGGGGGACGACCGGGGAGCTGTTTTTT,CATTDRGTTGELFF
.,TRBV2,TRBJ2-5,.,TGTGCCAGCAGCCACGGACTCGGCCAAGAGACCCAGTACTTC,CASSHGLGQETQYF
.,TRBV7-8,TRBJ1-4,.,TGTGCCAGCAGCTTAGGGCTAGCTAATGAAAAACTGTTTTTT,CASSLGLANEKLFF
.,TRBV27,TRBJ2-7,TRBD1,TGTGCCAGCAGTTTTACCAGACCGGGACAGGGGGGCGAGCAGTACTTC,CASSFTRPGQGGEQYF
once,TRBV14,TRBJ2-7,.,TGTGCCAGCAGCCAGGGTTGGGCCTACGAGCAGTACTTC,CASSQGWAYEQYF
.,TRBV7-2,TRBJ2-7,TRBD2,TGTGCCAGCAGCCCCTACTCGACTAGCGGGGCCCTCTACGAGCAGTACTTC,CASSPYSTSGALYEQYF
.,TRBV6-1,TRBJ1-3,TRBD1,TGTGCCAGCAGGCCGACAGGGATAGAAAACACCATATATTTT,CASRPTGIENTIYF
.,TRBV5-6,TRBJ1-1,TRBD1,TGTGCCAGCCGGAGCAGGGGGAGCGGCACTGAAGCTTTCTTT,CASRSRGSGTEAFF
.,TRBV6-6,TRBJ1-2,.,TGTGCCAGCAGTTACTACGGGGGCGACTATGGCTACACCTTC,CASSYYGGDYGYTF
.,TRBV19,TRBJ1-5,.,TGTGCCAGTAGTATCCCCGCAGGGCAGCCCCAGCATTTT,CASSIPAGQPQHF
few,TRBV7-9,TRBJ1-5,.,TGTGCCAGCAGCTTTGGAGGGGTCCCTAATCAGCCCCAGCATTTT,CASSFGGVPNQPQHF
.,TRBV11-2,TRBJ1-2,.,TGTGCCAGCAGCTTAGGGATGGGGGGGGCTAACTATGGCTACACCTTC,CASSLGMGGANYGYTF
.,TRBV4-3,TRBJ2-3,.,TGCGCCAGCAGCCAAGGGGTAGGGAAGGATACGCAGTATTTT,CASSQGVGKDTQYF
.,TRBV5-4,TRBJ2-5,.,TGTGCCAGCAGCCGATCTGAGGGTAGCTGGGAGACCCAGTACTTC,CASSRSEGSWETQYF
.,TRBV7-2,TRBJ2-1,TRBD2,TGTGCCAGCAGCTCACGGCCGACTAGCGGGAGGGGCAATGAGCAGTTCTTC,CASSSRPTSGRGNEQFF
.,TRBV23-1,TRBJ2-7,.,TGCGCCAGCAGTCCGTTTTACGAGACAGGACTGAGCTCGACTGTTCGTCACGAGCAGTACTTC,CASSPFYETGLSSTVRHEQYF
.,TRBV19,TRBJ2-1,TRBD2,TGTGCCAGTAGCCTTGTCAAGACTAGCGGAGATTACAATGAGCAGTTCTTC,CASSLVKTSGDYNEQFF
.,TRBV30,TRBJ1-2,.,TGTGCCTGGAGTGTTCTGGCCTATGGCTACACCTTC,CAWSVLAYGYTF